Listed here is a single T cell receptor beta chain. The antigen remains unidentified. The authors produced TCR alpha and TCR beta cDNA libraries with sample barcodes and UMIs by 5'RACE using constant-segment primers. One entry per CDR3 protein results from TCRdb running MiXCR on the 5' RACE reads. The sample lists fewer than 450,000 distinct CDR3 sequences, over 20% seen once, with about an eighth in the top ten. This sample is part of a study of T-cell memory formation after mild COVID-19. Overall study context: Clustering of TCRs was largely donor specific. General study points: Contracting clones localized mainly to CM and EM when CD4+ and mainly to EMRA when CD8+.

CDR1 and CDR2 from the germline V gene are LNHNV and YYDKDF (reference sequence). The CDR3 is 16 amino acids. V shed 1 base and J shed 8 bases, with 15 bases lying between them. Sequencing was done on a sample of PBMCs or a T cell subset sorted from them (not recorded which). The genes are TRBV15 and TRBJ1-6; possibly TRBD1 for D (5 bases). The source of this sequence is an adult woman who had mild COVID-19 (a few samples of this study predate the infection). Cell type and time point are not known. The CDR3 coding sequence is TGTGCCACCAGCAGAGGCCTGGGGACGGGGGATTCACCCCTCCACTTT. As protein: CATSRGLGTGDSPLHF. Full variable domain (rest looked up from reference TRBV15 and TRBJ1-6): DAMVIQNPRYQVTQFGKPVTLSCSQTLNHNVMYWYQQKSSQAPKLLFHYYDKDFNNEADTPDNFQSRRPNTSFCFLDIRSPGLGDTAMYLCATSRGLGTGDSPLHFGNGTRLTVT.